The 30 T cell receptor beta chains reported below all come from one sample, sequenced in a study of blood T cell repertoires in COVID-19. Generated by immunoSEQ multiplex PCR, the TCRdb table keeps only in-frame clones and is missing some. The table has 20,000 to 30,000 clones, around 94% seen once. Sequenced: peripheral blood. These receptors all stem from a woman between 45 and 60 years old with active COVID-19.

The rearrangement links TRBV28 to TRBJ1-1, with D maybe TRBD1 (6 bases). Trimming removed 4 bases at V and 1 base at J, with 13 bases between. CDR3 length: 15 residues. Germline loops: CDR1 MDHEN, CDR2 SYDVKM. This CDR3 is CASSSSGAANTEAFF. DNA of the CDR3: TGTGCCAGCAGTTCCTCAGGGGCTGCGAACACTGAAGCTTTCTTT.

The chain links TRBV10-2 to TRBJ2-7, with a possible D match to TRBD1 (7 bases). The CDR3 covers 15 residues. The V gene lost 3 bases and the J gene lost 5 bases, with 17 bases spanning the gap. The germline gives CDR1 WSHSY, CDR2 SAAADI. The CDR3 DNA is TGCGCCAGCAGTGAACCTGGGCAGGGGGGCAACGAGCAGTACGTC. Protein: CASSEPGQGGNEQYV.

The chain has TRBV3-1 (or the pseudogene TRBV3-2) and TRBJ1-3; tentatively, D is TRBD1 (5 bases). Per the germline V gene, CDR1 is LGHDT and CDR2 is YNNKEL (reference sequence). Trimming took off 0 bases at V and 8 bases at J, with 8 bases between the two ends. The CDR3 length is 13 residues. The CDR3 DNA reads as TGTGCCAGCAGCCAAGATCAGGGATACACCATATATTTT. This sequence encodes CASSQDQGYTIYF.

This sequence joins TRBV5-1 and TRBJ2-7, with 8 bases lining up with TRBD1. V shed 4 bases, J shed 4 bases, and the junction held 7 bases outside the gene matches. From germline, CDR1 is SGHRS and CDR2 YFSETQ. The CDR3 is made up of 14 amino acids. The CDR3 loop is CASSVAQGGYEQYF. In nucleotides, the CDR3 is TGCGCCAGCAGCGTCGCACAGGGGGGATACGAGCAGTACTTC.

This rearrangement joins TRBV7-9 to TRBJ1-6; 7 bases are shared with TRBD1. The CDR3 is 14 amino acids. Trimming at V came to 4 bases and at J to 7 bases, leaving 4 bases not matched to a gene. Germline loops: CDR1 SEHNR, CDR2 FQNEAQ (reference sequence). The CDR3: CASSSRDSNSPLHF. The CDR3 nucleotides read TGTGCCAGCAGCTCCCGGGACAGCAATTCACCCCTCCACTTT.

The CDR3 region has the DNA TGTGCCAGCAGTCTACTAGCGGAGGCCTACGAGCAGTACTTC. This translates into CASSLLAEAYEQYF. The chain joins TRBV28 to TRBJ2-7, with 8 bases aligning to TRBD2. CDR1 is MDHEN and CDR2 is SYDVKM in the germline V gene. The trim removed 5 bases at V and 2 bases at J, leaving 5 bases unmatched. CDR3 length: 14 residues.

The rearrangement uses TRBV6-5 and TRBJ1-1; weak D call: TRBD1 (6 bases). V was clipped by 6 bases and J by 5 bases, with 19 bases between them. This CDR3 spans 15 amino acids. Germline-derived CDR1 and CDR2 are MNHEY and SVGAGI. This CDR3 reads CASRKGDTGRTEAFF. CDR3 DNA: TGTGCCAGCAGGAAAGGGGACACCGGACGGACTGAAGCTTTCTTT.

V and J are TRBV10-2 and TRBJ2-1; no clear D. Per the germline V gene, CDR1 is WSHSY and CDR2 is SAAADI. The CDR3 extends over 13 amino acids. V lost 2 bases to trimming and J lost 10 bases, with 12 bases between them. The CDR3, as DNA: TGCGCCAGCAGTGAGGGGCCCGGCGACGAGCAGTTCTTC. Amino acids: CASSEGPGDEQFF.

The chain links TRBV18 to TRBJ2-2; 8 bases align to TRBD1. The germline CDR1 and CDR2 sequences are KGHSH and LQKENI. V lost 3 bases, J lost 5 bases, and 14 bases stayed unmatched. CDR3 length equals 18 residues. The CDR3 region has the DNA TGTGCCAGCTCACCCACAGCGGACAGGGAAGGTAAAACCGGGGAGCTGTTTTTT. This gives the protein CASSPTADREGKTGELFF.

The CDR3 sequence is CASSPGDYGYTF. CDR3 nucleotides: TGTGCCAGCAGCCCAGGGGACTATGGCTACACCTTC. The chain carries TRBV28 and TRBJ1-2, with TRBD1 as a possible D gene (6 bases). V lost 6 bases to trimming and J lost 3 bases, with 8 bases between them. CDR3 size: 12 residues. Looked up from germline, CDR1 is MDHEN and CDR2 is SYDVKM.

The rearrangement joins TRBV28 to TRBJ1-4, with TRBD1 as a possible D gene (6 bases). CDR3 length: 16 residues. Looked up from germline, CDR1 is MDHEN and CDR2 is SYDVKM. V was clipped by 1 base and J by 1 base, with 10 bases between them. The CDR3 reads CASSLSGARTNEKLFF. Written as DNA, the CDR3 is TGTGCCAGCAGTTTATCAGGGGCGCGAACTAATGAAAAACTGTTTTTT.

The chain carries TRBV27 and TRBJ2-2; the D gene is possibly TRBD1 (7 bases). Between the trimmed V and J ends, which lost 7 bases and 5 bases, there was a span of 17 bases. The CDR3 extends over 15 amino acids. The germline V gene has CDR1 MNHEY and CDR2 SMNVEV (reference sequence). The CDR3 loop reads CASTLAGGGTGELFF. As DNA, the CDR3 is TGTGCCAGCACCTTGGCAGGGGGAGGTACCGGGGAGCTGTTTTTT.

In DNA, the CDR3 is TGTGCCAGCAAGGGGACTAGCAGATCCTACGAGCAGTACTTC. Protein product: CASKGTSRSYEQYF. The chain combines TRBV6-6 with TRBJ2-7, with 9 bases aligning to TRBD2. Trimming removed 7 bases from V and 1 base from J; junction bases left unmatched: 5. The CDR3 runs to 14 residues. The germline V gene has CDR1 MNHNY and CDR2 SVGAGI (reference sequence).

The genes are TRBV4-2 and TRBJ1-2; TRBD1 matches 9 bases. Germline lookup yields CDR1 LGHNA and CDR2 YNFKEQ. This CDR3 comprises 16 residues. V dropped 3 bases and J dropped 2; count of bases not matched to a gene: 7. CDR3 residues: CASSQGTGGGNYGYTF. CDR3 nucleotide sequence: TGTGCCAGCAGCCAGGGTACAGGGGGCGGAAACTATGGCTACACCTTC.

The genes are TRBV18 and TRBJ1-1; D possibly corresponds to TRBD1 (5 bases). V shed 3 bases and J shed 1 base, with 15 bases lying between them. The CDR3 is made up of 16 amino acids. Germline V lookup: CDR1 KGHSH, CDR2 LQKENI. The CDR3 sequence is CASSPPPRGGNTEAFF. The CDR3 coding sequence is TGTGCCAGCTCACCTCCTCCGCGGGGCGGGAACACTGAAGCTTTCTTT.

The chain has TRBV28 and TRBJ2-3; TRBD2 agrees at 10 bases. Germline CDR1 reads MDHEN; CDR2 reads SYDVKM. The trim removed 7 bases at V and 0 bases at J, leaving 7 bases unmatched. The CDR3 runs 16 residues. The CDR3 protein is CASKSGRVPSTDTQYF. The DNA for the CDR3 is TGTGCCAGCAAGAGCGGGAGGGTGCCTAGCACAGATACGCAGTATTTT. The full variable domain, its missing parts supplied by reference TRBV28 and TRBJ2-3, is DVKVTQSSRYLVKRTGEKVFLECVQDMDHENMFWYRQDPGLGLRLIYFSYDVKMKEKGDIPEGYSVSREKKERFSLILESASTNQTSMYLCASKSGRVPSTDTQYFGPGTRLTVL.

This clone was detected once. The CDR3 nucleotides read TGTGCCAGCAGCCAAGGGGGCACCTCTGGAAACACCATATATTTT. Translated, it gives CASSQGGTSGNTIYF. The rearrangement links TRBV3-1 (or the pseudogene TRBV3-2) to TRBJ1-3; TRBD1 might be the D (5 bases). The length of the CDR3 is 15 residues. Trimming took 1 base from V and 0 from J, leaving 7 bases between them. Germline V gene sequence: CDR1 LGHDT, CDR2 YNNKEL (reference sequence).

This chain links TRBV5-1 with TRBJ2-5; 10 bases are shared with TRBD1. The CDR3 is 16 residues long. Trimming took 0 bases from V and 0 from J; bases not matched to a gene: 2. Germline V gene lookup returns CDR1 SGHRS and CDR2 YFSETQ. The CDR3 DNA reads TGCGCCAGCAGCTTGGTGGGACAGGGGTACCAAGAGACCCAGTACTTC. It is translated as CASSLVGQGYQETQYF.

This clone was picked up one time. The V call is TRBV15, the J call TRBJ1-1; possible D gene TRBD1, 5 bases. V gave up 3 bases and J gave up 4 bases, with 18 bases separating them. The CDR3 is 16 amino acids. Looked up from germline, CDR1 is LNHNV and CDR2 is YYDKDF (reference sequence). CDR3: CATSSLPPGRGTEAFF. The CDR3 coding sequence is TGTGCCACCAGCAGCCTCCCACCCGGTAGGGGCACTGAAGCTTTCTTT.

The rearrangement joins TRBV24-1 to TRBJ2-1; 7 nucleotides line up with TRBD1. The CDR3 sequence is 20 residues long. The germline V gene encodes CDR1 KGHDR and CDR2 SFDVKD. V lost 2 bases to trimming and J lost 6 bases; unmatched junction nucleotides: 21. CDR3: CATSDSGTESKKERSNEQFF. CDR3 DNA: TGTGCCACCAGTGATTCTGGGACAGAGAGCAAGAAGGAGAGAAGCAATGAGCAGTTCTTC.

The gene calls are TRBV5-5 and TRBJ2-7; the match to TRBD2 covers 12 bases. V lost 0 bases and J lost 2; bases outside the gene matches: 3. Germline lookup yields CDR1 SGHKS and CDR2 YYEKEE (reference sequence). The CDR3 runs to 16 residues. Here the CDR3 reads CASSLGLAGAAYEQYF. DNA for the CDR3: TGTGCCAGCAGCTTGGGACTAGCGGGAGCGGCCTACGAGCAGTACTTC.

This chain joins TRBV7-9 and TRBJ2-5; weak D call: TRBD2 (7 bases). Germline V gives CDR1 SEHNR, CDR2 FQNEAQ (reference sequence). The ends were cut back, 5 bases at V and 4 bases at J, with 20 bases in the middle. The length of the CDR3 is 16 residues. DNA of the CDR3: TGTGCCAGCAGCCAGATGCGCGGAGGGGGGGTAGAGACCCAGTACTTC. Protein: CASSQMRGGGVETQYF.

The CDR3 reads CASSFSGVTYEQYF. Written as DNA, the CDR3 is TGTGCCAGCAGTTTCTCCGGGGTTACCTACGAGCAGTACTTC. J is TRBJ2-7 and V is TRBV6-5; TRBD2 is a possible D gene (5 bases). This CDR3 spans 14 amino acids. Trimming took off 4 bases at V and 2 bases at J, with 12 bases between the two ends. Germline V gene lookup returns CDR1 MNHEY and CDR2 SVGAGI.

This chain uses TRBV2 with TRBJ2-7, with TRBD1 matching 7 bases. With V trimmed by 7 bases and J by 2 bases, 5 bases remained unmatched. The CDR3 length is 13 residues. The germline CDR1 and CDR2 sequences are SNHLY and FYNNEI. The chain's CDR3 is CASTGTVAYEQYF. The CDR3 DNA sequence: TGTGCCAGCACTGGGACAGTTGCCTACGAGCAGTACTTC.

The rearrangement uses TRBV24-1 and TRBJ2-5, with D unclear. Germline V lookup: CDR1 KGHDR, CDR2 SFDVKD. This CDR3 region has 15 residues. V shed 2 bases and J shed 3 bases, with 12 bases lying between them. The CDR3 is CATSDSAVFEETQYF. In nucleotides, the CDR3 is TGTGCCACCAGTGATTCCGCAGTCTTCGAAGAGACCCAGTACTTC.

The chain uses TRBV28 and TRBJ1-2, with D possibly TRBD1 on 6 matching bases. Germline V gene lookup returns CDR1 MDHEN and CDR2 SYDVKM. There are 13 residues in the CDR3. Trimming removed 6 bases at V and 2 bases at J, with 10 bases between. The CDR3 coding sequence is TGTGCCAGCAGCCCTCAGGGGAACTATGGCTACACCTTC. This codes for CASSPQGNYGYTF.

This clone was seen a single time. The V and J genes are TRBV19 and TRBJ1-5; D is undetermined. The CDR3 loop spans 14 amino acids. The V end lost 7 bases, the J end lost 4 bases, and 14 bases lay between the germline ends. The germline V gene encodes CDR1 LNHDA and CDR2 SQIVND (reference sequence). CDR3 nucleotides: TGTGCCAGTACTTTCCGCGGGGTGAATCAGCCCCAGCATTTT. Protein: CASTFRGVNQPQHF.

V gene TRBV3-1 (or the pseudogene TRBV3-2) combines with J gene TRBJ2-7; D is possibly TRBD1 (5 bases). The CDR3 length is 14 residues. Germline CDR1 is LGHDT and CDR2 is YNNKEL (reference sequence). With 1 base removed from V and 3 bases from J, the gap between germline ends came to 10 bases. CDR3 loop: CASSQGAGIYEQYF. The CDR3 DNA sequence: TGTGCCAGCAGCCAAGGGGCAGGGATCTACGAGCAGTACTTC.

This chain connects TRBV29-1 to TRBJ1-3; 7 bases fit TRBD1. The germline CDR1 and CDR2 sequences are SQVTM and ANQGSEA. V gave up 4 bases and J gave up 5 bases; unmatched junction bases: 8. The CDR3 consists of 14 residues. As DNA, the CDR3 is TGCAGCGTTGCCGACAGGGCAAACCGAAACACCATATATTTT. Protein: CSVADRANRNTIYF.

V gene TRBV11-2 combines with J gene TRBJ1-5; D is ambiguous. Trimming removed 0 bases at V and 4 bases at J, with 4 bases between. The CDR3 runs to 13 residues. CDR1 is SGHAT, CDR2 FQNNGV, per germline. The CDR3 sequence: CASSLERNQPQHF. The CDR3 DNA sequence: TGTGCCAGCAGCTTAGAACGGAATCAGCCCCAGCATTTT.